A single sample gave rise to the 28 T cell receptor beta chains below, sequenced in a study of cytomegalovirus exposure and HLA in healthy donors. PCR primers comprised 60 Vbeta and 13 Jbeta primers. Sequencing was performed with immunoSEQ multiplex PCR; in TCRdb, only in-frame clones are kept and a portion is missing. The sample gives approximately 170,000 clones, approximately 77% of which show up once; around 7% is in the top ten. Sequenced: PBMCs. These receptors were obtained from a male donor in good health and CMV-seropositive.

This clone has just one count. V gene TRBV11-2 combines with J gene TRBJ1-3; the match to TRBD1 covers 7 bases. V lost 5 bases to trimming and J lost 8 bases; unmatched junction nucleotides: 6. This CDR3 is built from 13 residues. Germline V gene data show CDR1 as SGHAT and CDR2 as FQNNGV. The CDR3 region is CASSRQGLYTIYF. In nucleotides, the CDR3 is TGTGCCAGCAGCCGACAGGGTCTATACACCATATATTTT.

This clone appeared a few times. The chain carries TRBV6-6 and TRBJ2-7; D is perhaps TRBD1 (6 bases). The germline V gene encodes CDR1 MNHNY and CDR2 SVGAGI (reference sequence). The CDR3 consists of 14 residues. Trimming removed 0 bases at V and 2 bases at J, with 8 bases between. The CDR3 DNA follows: TGTGCCAGCAGTTACTCCCAGGGGACCTACGAGCAGTACTTC. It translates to CASSYSQGTYEQYF.

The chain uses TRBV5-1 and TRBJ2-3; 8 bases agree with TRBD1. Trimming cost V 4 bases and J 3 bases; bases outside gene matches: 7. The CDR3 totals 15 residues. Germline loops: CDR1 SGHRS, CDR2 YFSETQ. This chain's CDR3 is CASSNDRGRTDTQYF. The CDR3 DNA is TGCGCCAGCAGCAATGACAGGGGCCGGACAGATACGCAGTATTTT.

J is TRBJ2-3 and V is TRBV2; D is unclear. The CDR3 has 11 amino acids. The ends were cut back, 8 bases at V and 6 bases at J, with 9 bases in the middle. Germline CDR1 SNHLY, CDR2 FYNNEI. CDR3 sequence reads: CASRAEDTQYF. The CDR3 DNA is TGTGCCAGCCGCGCGGAGGATACGCAGTATTTT. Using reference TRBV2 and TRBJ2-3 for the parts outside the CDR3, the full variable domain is EPEVTQTPSHQVTQMGQEVILRCVPISNHLYFYWYRQILGQKVEFLVSFYNNEISEKSEIFDDQFSVERPDGSNFTLKIRSTKLEDSAMYFCASRAEDTQYFGPGTRLTVL.

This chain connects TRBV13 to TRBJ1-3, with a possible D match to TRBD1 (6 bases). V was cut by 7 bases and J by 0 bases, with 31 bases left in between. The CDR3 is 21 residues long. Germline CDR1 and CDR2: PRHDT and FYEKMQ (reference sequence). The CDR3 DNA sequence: TGTGCCAGCACCTCCTCGTGGAGGACAGCGACACATACCAACTCTGGAAACACCATATATTTT. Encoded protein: CASTSSWRTATHTNSGNTIYF.

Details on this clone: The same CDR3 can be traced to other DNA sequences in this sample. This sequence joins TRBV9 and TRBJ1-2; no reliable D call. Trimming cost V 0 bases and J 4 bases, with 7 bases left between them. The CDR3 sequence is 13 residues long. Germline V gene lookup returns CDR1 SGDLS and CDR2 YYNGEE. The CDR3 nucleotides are TGTGCCAGCAGCGTAGGGGCAGGCTATGGCTACACCTTC. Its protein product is CASSVGAGYGYTF. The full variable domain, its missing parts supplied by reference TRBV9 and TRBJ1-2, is DSGVTQTPKHLITATGQRVTLRCSPRSGDLSVYWYQQSLDQGLQFLIQYYNGEERAKGNILERFSAQQFPDLHSELNLSSLELGDSALYFCASSVGAGYGYTFGSGTRLTVV.

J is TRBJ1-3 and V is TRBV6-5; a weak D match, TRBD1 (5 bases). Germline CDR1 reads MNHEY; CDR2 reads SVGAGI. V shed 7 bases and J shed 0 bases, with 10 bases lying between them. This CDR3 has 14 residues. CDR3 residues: CASKGTRSGNTIYF. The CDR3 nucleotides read TGTGCCAGCAAAGGGACTCGCTCTGGAAACACCATATATTTT.

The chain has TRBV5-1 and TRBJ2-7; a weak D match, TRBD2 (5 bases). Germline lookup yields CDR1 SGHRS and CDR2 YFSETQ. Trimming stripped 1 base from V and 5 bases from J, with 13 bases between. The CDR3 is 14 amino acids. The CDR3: CASSLQTGFDEQYF. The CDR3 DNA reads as TGCGCCAGCAGCTTGCAGACGGGATTCGACGAGCAGTACTTC.

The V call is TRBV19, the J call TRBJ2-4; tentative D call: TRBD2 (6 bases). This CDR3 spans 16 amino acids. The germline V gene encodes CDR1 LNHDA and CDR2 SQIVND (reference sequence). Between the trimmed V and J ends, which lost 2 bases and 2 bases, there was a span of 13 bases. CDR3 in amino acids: CASSIHGTDSKNIQYF. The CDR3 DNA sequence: TGTGCCAGTAGTATACACGGGACTGATTCCAAAAACATTCAGTACTTC. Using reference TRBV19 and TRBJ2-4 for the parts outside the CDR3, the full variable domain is DGGITQSPKYLFRKEGQNVTLSCEQNLNHDAMYWYRQDPGQGLRLIYYSQIVNDFQKGDIAEGYSVSREKKESFPLTVTSAQKNPTAFYLCASSIHGTDSKNIQYFGAGTRLSVL.

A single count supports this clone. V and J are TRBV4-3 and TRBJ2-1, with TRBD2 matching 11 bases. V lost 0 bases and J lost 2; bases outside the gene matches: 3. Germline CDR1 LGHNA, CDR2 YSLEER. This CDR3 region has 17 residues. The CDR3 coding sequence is TGCGCCAGCAGCCAAGATCTAGCGGGGGGACCCTACAATGAGCAGTTCTTC. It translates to CASSQDLAGGPYNEQFF.

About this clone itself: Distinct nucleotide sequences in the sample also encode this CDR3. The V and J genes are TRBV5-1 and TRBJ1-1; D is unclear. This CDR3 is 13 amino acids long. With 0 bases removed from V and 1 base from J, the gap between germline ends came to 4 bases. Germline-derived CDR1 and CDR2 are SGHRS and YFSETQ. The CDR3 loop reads CASSLGGNTEAFF. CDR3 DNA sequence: TGCGCCAGCAGCTTGGGCGGGAACACTGAAGCTTTCTTT.

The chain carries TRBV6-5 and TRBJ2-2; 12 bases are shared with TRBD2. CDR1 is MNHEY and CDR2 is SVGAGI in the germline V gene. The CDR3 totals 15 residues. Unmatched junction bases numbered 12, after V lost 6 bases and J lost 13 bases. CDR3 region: CASSHMTSGGLRLFF. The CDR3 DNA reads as TGTGCCAGCAGCCACATGACTAGCGGGGGCCTTCGGCTGTTTTTT.

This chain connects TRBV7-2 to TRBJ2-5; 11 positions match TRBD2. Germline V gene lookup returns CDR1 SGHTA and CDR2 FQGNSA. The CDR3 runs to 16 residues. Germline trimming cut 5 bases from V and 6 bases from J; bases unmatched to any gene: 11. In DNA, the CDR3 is TGTGCCAGCAGCCCCCCCGGGACTAGCGGTCATAAGACCCAGTACTTC. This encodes CASSPPGTSGHKTQYF. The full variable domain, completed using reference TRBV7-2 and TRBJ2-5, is GAGVSQSPSNKVTEKGKDVELRCDPISGHTALYWYRQSLGQGLEFLIYFQGNSAPDKSGLPSDRFSAERTGGSVSTLTIQRTQQEDSAVYLCASSPPGTSGHKTQYFGPGTRLLVL.

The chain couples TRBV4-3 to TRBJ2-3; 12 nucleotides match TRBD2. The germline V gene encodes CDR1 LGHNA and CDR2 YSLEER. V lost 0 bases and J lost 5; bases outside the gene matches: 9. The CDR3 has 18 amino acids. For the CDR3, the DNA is TGCGCCAGCAGCCAAGAAAGGCTAGCGGGGGGGCCTAAAGATACGCAGTATTTT. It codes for CASSQERLAGGPKDTQYF.

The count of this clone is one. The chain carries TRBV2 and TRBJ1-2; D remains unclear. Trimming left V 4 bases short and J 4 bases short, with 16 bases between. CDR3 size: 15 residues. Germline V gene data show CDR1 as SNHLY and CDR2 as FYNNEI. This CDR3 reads CASSAGRGRSYGYTF. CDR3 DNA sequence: TGTGCCAGCAGTGCAGGTCGAGGGCGTAGCTATGGCTACACCTTC. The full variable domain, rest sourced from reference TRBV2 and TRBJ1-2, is EPEVTQTPSHQVTQMGQEVILRCVPISNHLYFYWYRQILGQKVEFLVSFYNNEISEKSEIFDDQFSVERPDGSNFTLKIRSTKLEDSAMYFCASSAGRGRSYGYTFGSGTRLTVV.

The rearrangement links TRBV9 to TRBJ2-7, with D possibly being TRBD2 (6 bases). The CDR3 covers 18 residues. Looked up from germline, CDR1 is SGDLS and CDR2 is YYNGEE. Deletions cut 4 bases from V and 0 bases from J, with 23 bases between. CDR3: CASSPSGLALQSSYEQYF. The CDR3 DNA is TGTGCCAGCAGCCCTAGTGGGCTAGCGCTTCAGTCCTCCTACGAGCAGTACTTC.

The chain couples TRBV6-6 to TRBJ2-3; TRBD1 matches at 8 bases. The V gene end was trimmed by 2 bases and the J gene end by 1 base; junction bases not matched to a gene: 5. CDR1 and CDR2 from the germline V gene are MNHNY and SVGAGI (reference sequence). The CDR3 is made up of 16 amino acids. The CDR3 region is CASSYDQGAGTDTQYF. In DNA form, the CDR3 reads TGTGCCAGCAGTTACGATCAGGGGGCAGGCACAGATACGCAGTATTTT.

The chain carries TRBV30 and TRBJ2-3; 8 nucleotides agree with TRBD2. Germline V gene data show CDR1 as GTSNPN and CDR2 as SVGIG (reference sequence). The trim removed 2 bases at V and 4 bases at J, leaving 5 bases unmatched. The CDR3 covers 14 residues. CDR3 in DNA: TGTGCCTGGAGTAAGGCGGGGGGTTCAGATACGCAGTATTTT. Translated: CAWSKAGGSDTQYF.

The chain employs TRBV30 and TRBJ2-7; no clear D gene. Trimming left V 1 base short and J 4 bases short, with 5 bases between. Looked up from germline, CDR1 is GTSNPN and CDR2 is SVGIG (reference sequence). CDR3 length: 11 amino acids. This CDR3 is CAWSAPYEQYF. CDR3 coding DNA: TGTGCCTGGAGTGCCCCATACGAGCAGTACTTC. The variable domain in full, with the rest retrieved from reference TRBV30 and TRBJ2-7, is SQTIHQWPATLVQPVGSPLSLECTVEGTSNPNLYWYRQAAGRGLQLLFYSVGIGQISSEVPQNLSASRPQDRQFILSSKKLLLSDSGFYLCAWSAPYEQYFGPGTRLTVT.

The CDR3 DNA follows: TGCGCCAGCAGCTTGGCCGTCCAGCCCCAGCATTTT. Its translation: CASSLAVQPQHF. The rearrangement links TRBV5-1 to TRBJ1-5; no clear D. The germline V and J ends were trimmed by 0 bases and 7 bases, with 5 bases remaining between them. The germline V gene has CDR1 SGHRS and CDR2 YFSETQ. This CDR3 has 12 amino acids.

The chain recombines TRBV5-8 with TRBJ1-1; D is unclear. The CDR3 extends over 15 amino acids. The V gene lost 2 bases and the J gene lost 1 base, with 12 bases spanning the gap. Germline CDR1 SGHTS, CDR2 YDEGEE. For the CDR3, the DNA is TGTGCCAGCAGCTTCCTGCGGGGTCAGAACACTGAAGCTTTCTTT. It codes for CASSFLRGQNTEAFF.

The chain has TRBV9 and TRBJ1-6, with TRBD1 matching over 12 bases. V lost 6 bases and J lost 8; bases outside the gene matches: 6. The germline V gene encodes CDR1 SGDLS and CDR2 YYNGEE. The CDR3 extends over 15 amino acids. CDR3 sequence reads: CASTHGTGGDSPLHF. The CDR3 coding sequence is TGTGCCAGCACCCATGGGACAGGGGGCGATTCACCCCTCCACTTT.

CDR3 protein: CASSGQGDNYEQYF. The CDR3 nucleotides read TGTGCCAGTAGCGGACAAGGGGACAACTACGAGCAGTACTTC. The V call is TRBV19, the J call TRBJ2-7; the D gene is possibly TRBD1 (6 bases). This CDR3 spans 14 amino acids. Germline CDR1 LNHDA, CDR2 SQIVND (reference sequence). With 6 bases removed from V and 3 bases from J, the gap between germline ends came to 15 bases.

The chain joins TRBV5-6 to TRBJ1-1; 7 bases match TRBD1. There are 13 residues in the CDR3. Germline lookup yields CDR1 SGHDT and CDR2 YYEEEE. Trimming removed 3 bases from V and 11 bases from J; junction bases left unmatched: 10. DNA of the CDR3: TGTGCCAGCAGCTCCGACAGGGCTCCCAACGCTTTCTTT. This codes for CASSSDRAPNAFF.

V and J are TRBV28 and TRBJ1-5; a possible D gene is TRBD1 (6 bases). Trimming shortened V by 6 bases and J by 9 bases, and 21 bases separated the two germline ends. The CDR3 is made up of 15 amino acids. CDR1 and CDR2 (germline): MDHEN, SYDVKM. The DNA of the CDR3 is TGTGCCAGCAGCTCAGGGGTAGATTCGCTCCGGCCCCAGCATTTT. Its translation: CASSSGVDSLRPQHF.

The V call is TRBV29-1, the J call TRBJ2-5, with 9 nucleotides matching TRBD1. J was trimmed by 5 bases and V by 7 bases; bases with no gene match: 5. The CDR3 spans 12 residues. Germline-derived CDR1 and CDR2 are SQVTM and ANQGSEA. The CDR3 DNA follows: TGCAGCGGCCGGACAGGGGACGAGACCCAGTACTTC. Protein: CSGRTGDETQYF.

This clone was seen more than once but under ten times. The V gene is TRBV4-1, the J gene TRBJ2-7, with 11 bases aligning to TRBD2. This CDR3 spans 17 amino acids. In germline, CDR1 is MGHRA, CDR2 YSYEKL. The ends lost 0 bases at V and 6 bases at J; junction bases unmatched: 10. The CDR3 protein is CASSQDRGASGGIEQYF. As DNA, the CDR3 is TGCGCCAGCAGCCAAGATCGGGGGGCTAGCGGGGGGATCGAGCAGTACTTC.

The CDR3, as DNA: TGTGCCATTGGCACAGTCTCCTCGGAGACCCAGTACTTC. The encoded protein is CAIGTVSSETQYF. This chain connects TRBV7-8 to TRBJ2-5, with D uncertain. The CDR3 totals 13 residues. With 10 bases removed from V and 5 bases from J, the gap between germline ends came to 17 bases. Germline V CDR1 and CDR2: SGHVS, FQNEAQ.